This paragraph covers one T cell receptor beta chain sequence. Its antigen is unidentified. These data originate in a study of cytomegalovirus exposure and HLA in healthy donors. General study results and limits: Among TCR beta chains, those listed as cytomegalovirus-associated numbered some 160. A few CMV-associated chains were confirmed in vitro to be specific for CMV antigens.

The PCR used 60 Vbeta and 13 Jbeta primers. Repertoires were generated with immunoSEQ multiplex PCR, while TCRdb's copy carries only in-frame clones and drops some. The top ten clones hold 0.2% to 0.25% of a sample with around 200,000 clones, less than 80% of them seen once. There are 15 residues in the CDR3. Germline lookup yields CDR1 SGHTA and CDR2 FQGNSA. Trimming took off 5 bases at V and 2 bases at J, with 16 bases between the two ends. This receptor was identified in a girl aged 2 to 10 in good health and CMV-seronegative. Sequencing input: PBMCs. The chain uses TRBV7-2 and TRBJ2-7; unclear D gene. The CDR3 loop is CASSVTRVAPYEQYF. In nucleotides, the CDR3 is TGTGCCAGCAGCGTCACCCGGGTGGCCCCCTACGAGCAGTACTTC.